The TCR beta chain under discussion was sequenced for a study of blood T cell repertoires in COVID-19. About the research overall: Material from acute and convalescent COVID-19 was sourced from the United States, Italy and Spain.

This clone was observed a few times. This CDR3 contains 15 residues. Germline V gene data show CDR1 as SGHTA and CDR2 as FQGNSA. The J segment lost 3 bases and the V segment lost 6 bases, leaving 6 bases of the junction unmatched. The protocol was immunoSEQ multiplex PCR, while the TCRdb copy is restricted to in-frame clones and leaves out a portion. The sample holds over 70,000 clones, approximately 80% seen once. This TCR was sampled from a man between 65 and 80 years old with COVID-19, enrolled during active disease. Sequencing was carried out using peripheral blood. This chain joins TRBV7-2 and TRBJ2-1; 9 nucleotides align to TRBD2. The CDR3 bases are TGTGCCAGCAGATTCGCTAGCGGGGACTACAATGAGCAGTTCTTC. It yields the protein CASRFASGDYNEQFF.